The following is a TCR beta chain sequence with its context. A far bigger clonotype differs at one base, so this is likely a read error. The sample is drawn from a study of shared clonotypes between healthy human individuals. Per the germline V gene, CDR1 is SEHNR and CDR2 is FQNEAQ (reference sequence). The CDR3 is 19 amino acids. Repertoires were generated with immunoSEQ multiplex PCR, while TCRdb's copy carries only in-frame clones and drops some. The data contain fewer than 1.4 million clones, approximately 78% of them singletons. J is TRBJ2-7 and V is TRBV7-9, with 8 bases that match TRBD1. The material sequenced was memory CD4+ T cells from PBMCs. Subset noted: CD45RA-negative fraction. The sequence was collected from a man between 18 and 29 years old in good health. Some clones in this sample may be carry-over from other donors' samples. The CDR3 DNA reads TGTGCCAACAGCTTAGCGGTGAGAACAGGGGGACTGGGGTCCTACGAGCAGTACTTC. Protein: CANSLAVRTGGLGSYEQYF.